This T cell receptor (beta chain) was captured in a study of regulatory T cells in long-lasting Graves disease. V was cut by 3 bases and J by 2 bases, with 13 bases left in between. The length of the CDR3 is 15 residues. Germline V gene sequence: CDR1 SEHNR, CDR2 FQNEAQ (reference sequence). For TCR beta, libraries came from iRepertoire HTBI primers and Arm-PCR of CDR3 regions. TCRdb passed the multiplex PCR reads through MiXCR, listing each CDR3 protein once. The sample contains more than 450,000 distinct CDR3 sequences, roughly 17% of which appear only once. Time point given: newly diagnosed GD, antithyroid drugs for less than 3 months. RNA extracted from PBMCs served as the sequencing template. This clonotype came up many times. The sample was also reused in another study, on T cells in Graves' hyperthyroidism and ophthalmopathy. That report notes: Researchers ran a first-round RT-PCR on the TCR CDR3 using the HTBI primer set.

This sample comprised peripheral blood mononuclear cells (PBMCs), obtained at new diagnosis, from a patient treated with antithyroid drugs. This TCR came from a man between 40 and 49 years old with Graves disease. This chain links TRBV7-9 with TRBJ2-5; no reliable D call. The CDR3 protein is CASSLWLAQQETQYF. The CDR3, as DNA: TGTGCCAGCAGCTTGTGGTTGGCTCAGCAAGAGACCCAGTACTTC.